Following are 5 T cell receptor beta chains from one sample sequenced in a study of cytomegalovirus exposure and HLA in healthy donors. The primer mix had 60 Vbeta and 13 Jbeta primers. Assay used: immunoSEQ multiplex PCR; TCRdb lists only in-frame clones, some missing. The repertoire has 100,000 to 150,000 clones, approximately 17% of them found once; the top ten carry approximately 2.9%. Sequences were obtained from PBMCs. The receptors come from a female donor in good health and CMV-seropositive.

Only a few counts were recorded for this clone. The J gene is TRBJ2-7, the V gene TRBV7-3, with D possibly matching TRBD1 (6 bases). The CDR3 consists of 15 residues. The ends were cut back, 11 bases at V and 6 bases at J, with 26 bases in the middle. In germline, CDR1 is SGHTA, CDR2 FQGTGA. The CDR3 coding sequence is TGTGCCGGCTTGAACAGGGAATCTGCCCTCGGCGAGCAGTACTTC. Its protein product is CAGLNRESALGEQYF. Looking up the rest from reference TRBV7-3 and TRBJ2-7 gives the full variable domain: GAGVSQTPSNKVTEKGKYVELRCDPISGHTALYWYRQSLGQGPEFLIYFQGTGAADDSGLPNDRFFAVRPEGSVSTLKIQRTERGDSAVYLCAGLNRESALGEQYFGPGTRLTVT.

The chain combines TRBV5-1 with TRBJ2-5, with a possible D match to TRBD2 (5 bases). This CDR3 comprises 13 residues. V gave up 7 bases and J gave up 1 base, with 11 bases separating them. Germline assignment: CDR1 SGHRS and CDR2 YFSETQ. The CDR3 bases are TGCGCCAGCCTCGGGGTAGGCCAAGAGACCCAGTACTTC. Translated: CASLGVGQETQYF.

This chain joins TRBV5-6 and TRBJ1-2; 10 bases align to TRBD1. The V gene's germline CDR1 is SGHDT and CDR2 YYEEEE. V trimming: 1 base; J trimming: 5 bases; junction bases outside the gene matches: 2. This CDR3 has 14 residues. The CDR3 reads CASSLRGQGYGYTF. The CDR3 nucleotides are TGTGCCAGCAGCTTGAGGGGACAGGGGTATGGCTACACCTTC.

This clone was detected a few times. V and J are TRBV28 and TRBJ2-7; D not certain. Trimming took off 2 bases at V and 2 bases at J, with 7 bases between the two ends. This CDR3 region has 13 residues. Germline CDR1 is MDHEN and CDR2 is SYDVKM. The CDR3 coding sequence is TGTGCCAGCAGTTTACCCTACCCCTACGAGCAGTACTTC. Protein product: CASSLPYPYEQYF.

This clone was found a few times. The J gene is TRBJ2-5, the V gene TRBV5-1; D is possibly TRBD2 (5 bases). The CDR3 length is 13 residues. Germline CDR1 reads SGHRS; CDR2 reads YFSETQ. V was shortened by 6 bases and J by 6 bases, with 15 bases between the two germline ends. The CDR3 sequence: CASTFAIGKTQYF. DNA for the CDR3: TGCGCCAGCACGTTCGCTATCGGGAAGACCCAGTACTTC.